The 3 T cell receptor beta chains presented below share a single source sample, sequenced in a study of siplizumab effects on memory and regulatory T cells. TCRdb's table, derived via immunoSEQ multiplex PCR, lists solely in-frame clones and lacks some. The data contain about 100,000 clones, about 90% of them seen just once; the ten biggest clones take up 0.14% to 0.15%. The sample was CD4+ T cells sorted from blood. The receptors here all came from a human donor in good health.

The chain uses TRBV4-3 and TRBJ2-7; 7 bases align to TRBD1. This CDR3 has 15 amino acids. V shed 3 bases and J 1 base; nucleotides not matched to a gene: 6. Germline values: CDR1 LGHNA, CDR2 YSLEER. This chain's CDR3 is CASSHLRDRSYEQYF. The CDR3 coding sequence is TGCGCCAGCAGCCATCTCCGGGACAGATCCTACGAGCAGTACTTC.

This chain uses TRBV19 with TRBJ1-2, with TRBD1 matching 8 bases. This CDR3 has 16 amino acids. The V gene end was trimmed by 3 bases and the J gene end by 8 bases; junction bases not matched to a gene: 14. Germline V gene lookup returns CDR1 LNHDA and CDR2 SQIVND (reference sequence). The CDR3 spells CASSIPPSTGEVGYTF. CDR3 DNA sequence: TGTGCCAGTAGTATCCCACCCTCGACAGGGGAAGTGGGCTACACCTTC. Full variable domain (missing parts from reference TRBV19 and TRBJ1-2): DGGITQSPKYLFRKEGQNVTLSCEQNLNHDAMYWYRQDPGQGLRLIYYSQIVNDFQKGDIAEGYSVSREKKESFPLTVTSAQKNPTAFYLCASSIPPSTGEVGYTFGSGTRLTVV.

This CDR3 reads CASRAGFTNEKLFF. DNA for the CDR3: TGTGCCAGCAGGGCAGGGTTCACTAATGAAAAACTGTTTTTT. The chain links TRBV2 to TRBJ1-4, with TRBD1 as a possible D gene (5 bases). The CDR3 is 14 residues long. V was trimmed by 6 bases and J by 2 bases, leaving 10 bases between them. Germline CDR1 and CDR2: SNHLY and FYNNEI. Based on the CDR3 plus reference TRBV2 and TRBJ1-4, the full variable domain is EPEVTQTPSHQVTQMGQEVILRCVPISNHLYFYWYRQILGQKVEFLVSFYNNEISEKSEIFDDQFSVERPDGSNFTLKIRSTKLEDSAMYFCASRAGFTNEKLFFGSGTQLSVL.